Presented here are 14 T cell receptor beta chains from one specimen sequenced in a study of blood T cell repertoires in COVID-19. Using immunoSEQ multiplex PCR, the repertoire was profiled, and TCRdb retains in-frame clones only, with some absent. The top ten clones hold more than 3% of a sample with tens of thousands of clones, roughly 92% of them seen once. Material: peripheral blood. Receptors were obtained from a man in his fifties or sixties with acute or convalescent COVID-19.

The chain combines TRBV28 with TRBJ2-7, with D perhaps TRBD1 (5 bases). This CDR3 is built from 14 residues. Trimming left V 2 bases short and J 1 base short, with 9 bases between. The germline V gene has CDR1 MDHEN and CDR2 SYDVKM. As DNA, the CDR3 is TGTGCCAGCAGTTTAGGGGCCAGTTCCTACGAGCAGTACTTC. Encoded protein: CASSLGASSYEQYF.

The V call is TRBV5-1, the J call TRBJ1-4; tentative D call: TRBD1 (6 bases). This CDR3 spans 15 amino acids. Germline lookup yields CDR1 SGHRS and CDR2 YFSETQ. The ends were cut back, 4 bases at V and 5 bases at J, with 15 bases in the middle. The CDR3 reads CASSPLQGVNEKLFF. CDR3 bases: TGCGCCAGCAGCCCCCTACAGGGAGTGAATGAAAAACTGTTTTTT.

This clone was detected once. This chain links TRBV29-1 with TRBJ2-1; 9 bases are a match to TRBD2. This CDR3 has 16 amino acids. CDR1 and CDR2 from the germline V gene are SQVTM and ANQGSEA. The V and J ends lost 1 base and 2 bases, in that order; junction bases with no gene match: 6. CDR3 DNA sequence: TGCAGCGTTGAAGTGGTAGGCGGGAGGGCCTACAATGAGCAGTTCTTC. The encoded protein is CSVEVVGGRAYNEQFF.

V is TRBV19 and J is TRBJ1-5, with D maybe TRBD1 (5 bases). The length of the CDR3 is 13 residues. The V gene's germline CDR1 is LNHDA and CDR2 SQIVND (reference sequence). Trimming pared 7 bases from V and 5 bases from J, leaving 12 bases between. CDR3 amino acids: CASTQGIYQPQHF. For the CDR3, the DNA is TGTGCCAGTACCCAGGGAATTTATCAGCCCCAGCATTTT. The full variable domain, its missing parts supplied by reference TRBV19 and TRBJ1-5, is DGGITQSPKYLFRKEGQNVTLSCEQNLNHDAMYWYRQDPGQGLRLIYYSQIVNDFQKGDIAEGYSVSREKKESFPLTVTSAQKNPTAFYLCASTQGIYQPQHFGDGTRLSIL.

The V gene is TRBV24-1, the J gene TRBJ2-2; 9 nucleotides agree with TRBD1. The germline V gene encodes CDR1 KGHDR and CDR2 SFDVKD. The CDR3 is 17 residues long. V lost 0 bases and J lost 1; bases outside the gene matches: 2. CDR3 coding DNA: TGTGCCACCAGTGATTTGGGGACAGGGAAGAACACCGGGGAGCTGTTTTTT. Translated: CATSDLGTGKNTGELFF.

This rearrangement joins TRBV6-5 to TRBJ1-2; possibly TRBD1 for D (6 bases). V shed 0 bases and J shed 7 bases, with 15 bases lying between them. This CDR3 has 15 amino acids. CDR1 is MNHEY and CDR2 is SVGAGI in the germline V gene. The CDR3 here is CASSYSGGAGPGYTF. CDR3 bases: TGTGCCAGCAGTTACTCGGGGGGGGCAGGGCCTGGCTACACCTTC.

V and J are TRBV5-4 and TRBJ1-1; D is ambiguous. Germline V gene lookup returns CDR1 SGHNT and CDR2 YYREEE (reference sequence). The CDR3 is made up of 13 amino acids. Trimming pared 6 bases from V and 0 bases from J, leaving 9 bases between. CDR3 nucleotides: TGTGCCAGCATTGGCATCATGAACACTGAAGCTTTCTTT. Translation: CASIGIMNTEAFF.

This clone turned up a few times. The rearrangement uses TRBV4-3 and TRBJ1-2, with D uncertain. V gave up 0 bases and J gave up 5 bases, with 13 bases separating them. Germline V lookup: CDR1 LGHNA, CDR2 YSLEER. There are 15 residues in the CDR3. The CDR3 protein is CASSQDVEGGYGYTF. CDR3 coding DNA: TGCGCCAGCAGCCAAGATGTGGAGGGTGGGTATGGCTACACCTTC.

This rearrangement joins TRBV6-5 to TRBJ2-2, with TRBD1 matching 7 bases. Trimming took 4 bases from V and 3 from J; bases not matched to a gene: 5. The CDR3 has 15 residues. Germline lookup yields CDR1 MNHEY and CDR2 SVGAGI. The CDR3, as DNA: TGTGCCAGCAGTTCGACAGGGCTGCACACCGGGGAGCTGTTTTTT. Encoded protein: CASSSTGLHTGELFF.

This chain uses TRBV24-1 with TRBJ1-4, with D perhaps TRBD1 (5 bases). Trimming cost V 9 bases and J 4 bases, with 8 bases left between them. Germline V gene data show CDR1 as KGHDR and CDR2 as SFDVKD. This CDR3 contains 12 residues. CDR3 bases: TGTGCCACCGACCAGGGTAATGAAAAACTGTTTTTT. Encoded protein: CATDQGNEKLFF.

The V gene is TRBV19, the J gene TRBJ1-5; 7 bases match TRBD1. The CDR3 loop spans 15 amino acids. CDR1 LNHDA and CDR2 SQIVND come from the germline V gene (reference sequence). The ends lost 9 bases at V and 5 bases at J; junction bases unmatched: 13. In DNA, the CDR3 is TGTGCCAGCTTATACCGGGACAGCTCGTATCAGCCCCAGCATTTT. It encodes CASLYRDSSYQPQHF.

The V and J genes are TRBV3-1 (or the pseudogene TRBV3-2) and TRBJ2-3, with TRBD1 identical over 10 bases. The CDR3 spans 14 residues. Germline lookup yields CDR1 LGHDT and CDR2 YNNKEL (reference sequence). The V segment lost 4 bases and the J segment 5 bases; nucleotides outside the gene matches: 3. CDR3 in amino acids: CASSLGTGEDTQYF. The CDR3 DNA is TGTGCCAGCAGCCTCGGGACAGGGGAAGATACGCAGTATTTT.

V and J are TRBV5-6 and TRBJ1-1; 7 bases match TRBD1. The trim removed 4 bases at V and 4 bases at J, leaving 10 bases unmatched. Germline-derived CDR1 and CDR2 are SGHDT and YYEEEE. The CDR3 has 15 amino acids. CDR3 region: CASSPRQGWGTEAFF. The DNA for the CDR3 is TGTGCCAGCAGCCCGAGACAGGGATGGGGCACTGAAGCTTTCTTT. The full variable domain, with the rest looked up from reference TRBV5-6 and TRBJ1-1, is DAGVTQSPTHLIKTRGQQVTLRCSPKSGHDTVSWYQQALGQGPQFIFQYYEEEERQRGNFPDRFSGHQFPNYSSELNVNALLLGDSALYLCASSPRQGWGTEAFFGQGTRLTVV.

This chain connects TRBV6-5 to TRBJ1-2; D might be TRBD1 (6 bases). CDR3 size: 15 residues. Trimming pared 5 bases from V and 7 bases from J, leaving 20 bases between. The germline V gene encodes CDR1 MNHEY and CDR2 SVGAGI. The CDR3 bases are TGTGCCAGCAGTCTTGGGTTCTCAGGGGCGGGTGGCTACACCTTC. As protein: CASSLGFSGAGGYTF.